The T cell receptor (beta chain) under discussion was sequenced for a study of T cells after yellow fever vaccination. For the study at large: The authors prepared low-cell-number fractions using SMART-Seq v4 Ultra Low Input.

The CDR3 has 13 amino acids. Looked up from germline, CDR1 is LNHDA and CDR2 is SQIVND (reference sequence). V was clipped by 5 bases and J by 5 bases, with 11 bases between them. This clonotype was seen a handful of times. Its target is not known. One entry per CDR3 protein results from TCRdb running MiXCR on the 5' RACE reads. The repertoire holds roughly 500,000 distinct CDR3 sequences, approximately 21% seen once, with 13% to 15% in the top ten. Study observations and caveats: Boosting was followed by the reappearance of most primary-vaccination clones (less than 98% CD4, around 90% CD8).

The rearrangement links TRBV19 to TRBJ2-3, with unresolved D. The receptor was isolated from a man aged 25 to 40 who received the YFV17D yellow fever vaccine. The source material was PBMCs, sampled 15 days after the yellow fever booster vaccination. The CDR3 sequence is CASSVMSRDTQYF. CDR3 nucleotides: TGTGCCAGTAGTGTAATGTCCAGAGATACGCAGTATTTT.